The next 20 T cell receptor beta chains were all read from a single sample in a study of blood T cell repertoires in COVID-19. The method was immunoSEQ multiplex PCR; TCRdb's version includes in-frame clones alone and lacks a portion of them. The sample shows 200,000 to 250,000 clones, roughly four fifths of them seen only once. Sample: PBMCs or T cells enriched from blood (not recorded which). These receptor sequences come from a woman between 40 and 55 years old who had been exposed to COVID-19.

V usage is TRBV18 and J usage is TRBJ1-4; the match to TRBD1 covers 7 bases. The CDR3 extends over 14 amino acids. Per germline, CDR1 KGHSH and CDR2 LQKENI. V lost 6 bases, J lost 6 bases, and 7 bases stayed unmatched. DNA for the CDR3: TGTGCCAGCTCTCTGCTACAGGGGTATGAAAAACTGTTTTTT. Its translation: CASSLLQGYEKLFF.

DNA for the CDR3: TGTGCCAGCAGTGATTTTTCGTTTGTTTCTGAAGCTTTCTTT. This gives the protein CASSDFSFVSEAFF. The chain joins TRBV6-1 to TRBJ1-1; D gene ambiguous. The CDR3 length is 14 residues. V was clipped by 3 bases and J by 6 bases, with 14 bases between them. Germline-derived CDR1 and CDR2 are MNHNS and SASEGT.

This chain connects TRBV7-2 to TRBJ1-2; 7 bases fit TRBD1. V gave up 5 bases and J gave up 5 bases; unmatched junction bases: 11. The CDR3 length is 15 residues. Germline V gene sequence: CDR1 SGHTA, CDR2 FQGNSA. The CDR3: CASSVEGAARYGYTF. CDR3 nucleotides: TGTGCCAGCAGCGTAGAGGGGGCAGCGAGATATGGCTACACCTTC.

The chain uses TRBV15 and TRBJ2-2; 7 positions agree with TRBD2. The length of the CDR3 is 18 residues. After removal of 0 bases from V and 3 bases from J, the junction contained 10 bases not matched to a gene. Germline CDR1 LNHNV, CDR2 YYDKDF (reference sequence). The CDR3 is CATSRDIGGLGDTGELFF. As DNA, the CDR3 is TGTGCCACCAGCAGAGATATTGGAGGACTAGGAGACACCGGGGAGCTGTTTTTT. Supplemented by reference TRBV15 and TRBJ2-2, the full variable domain reads DAMVIQNPRYQVTQFGKPVTLSCSQTLNHNVMYWYQQKSSQAPKLLFHYYDKDFNNEADTPDNFQSRRPNTSFCFLDIRSPGLGDTAMYLCATSRDIGGLGDTGELFFGEGSRLTVL.

The V call is TRBV19, the J call TRBJ1-6; the D is unclear. This CDR3 is built from 16 residues. V was pared by 4 bases and J by 0 bases, with 10 bases between. CDR1 is LNHDA and CDR2 is SQIVND in the germline V gene (reference sequence). For the CDR3, the DNA is TGTGCCAGTAGTAAGGAGTTCTACTCCTATAATTCACCCCTCCACTTT. The encoded protein is CASSKEFYSYNSPLHF. The whole variable domain, remainder taken from reference TRBV19 and TRBJ1-6, is DGGITQSPKYLFRKEGQNVTLSCEQNLNHDAMYWYRQDPGQGLRLIYYSQIVNDFQKGDIAEGYSVSREKKESFPLTVTSAQKNPTAFYLCASSKEFYSYNSPLHFGNGTRLTVT.

The V gene is TRBV19, the J gene TRBJ1-3, with TRBD1 matching 7 bases. J was trimmed by 2 bases and V by 5 bases; bases with no gene match: 9. Germline-derived CDR1 and CDR2 are LNHDA and SQIVND (reference sequence). This CDR3 spans 16 amino acids. CDR3 bases: TGTGCCAGTAGTCCGACGACAGGGACCCCTGGAAACACCATATATTTT. It yields the protein CASSPTTGTPGNTIYF. The variable domain in full, with the rest retrieved from reference TRBV19 and TRBJ1-3, is DGGITQSPKYLFRKEGQNVTLSCEQNLNHDAMYWYRQDPGQGLRLIYYSQIVNDFQKGDIAEGYSVSREKKESFPLTVTSAQKNPTAFYLCASSPTTGTPGNTIYFGEGSWLTVV.

The gene calls are TRBV30 and TRBJ2-7; TRBD1 agrees at 9 bases. V lost 4 bases and J lost 0; bases outside the gene matches: 4. Germline CDR1 GTSNPN, CDR2 SVGIG (reference sequence). The CDR3 is made up of 14 amino acids. CDR3 sequence (DNA): TGTGCCTGGAAGGGACAGGGAGGCTCCTACGAGCAGTACTTC. Protein product: CAWKGQGGSYEQYF.

The genes are TRBV18 and TRBJ2-2; unclear D gene. The CDR3 length is 16 residues. Germline lookup yields CDR1 KGHSH and CDR2 LQKENI. V was pared by 1 base and J by 2 bases, with 11 bases between. CDR3 region: CASSPLAQTNTGELFF. DNA for the CDR3: TGTGCCAGCTCACCACTGGCGCAGACAAACACCGGGGAGCTGTTTTTT.

This clone was observed a single time. The chain joins TRBV4-3 to TRBJ1-2, with 7 positions matching TRBD1. V lost 0 bases, J lost 0 bases, and 7 bases stayed unmatched. This CDR3 is 17 amino acids long. CDR1 is LGHNA, CDR2 YSLEER, per germline. The CDR3, as DNA: TGCGCCAGCAGCCAAGAACAGGGGACCTCTCCTAACTATGGCTACACCTTC. Translating gives CASSQEQGTSPNYGYTF.

The J gene is TRBJ2-7, the V gene TRBV25-1, with 7 nucleotides matching TRBD1. The V gene end was trimmed by 2 bases and the J gene end by 4 bases; junction bases not matched to a gene: 5. Germline V CDR1 and CDR2: MGHDK, SYGVNS. CDR3 length: 14 residues. Written as DNA, the CDR3 is TGTGCCAGCAGTGAACAGGGGGTCGGGTACGAGCAGTACTTC. Translation gives CASSEQGVGYEQYF.

The J gene is TRBJ1-2, the V gene TRBV28, with 9 bases lining up with TRBD1. Germline values: CDR1 MDHEN, CDR2 SYDVKM. This CDR3 is 14 amino acids long. V shed 6 bases, J shed 5 bases, and the junction held 7 bases outside the gene matches. The CDR3 sequence is CASSPGQGFYGYTF. CDR3 nucleotide sequence: TGTGCCAGCAGCCCGGGACAGGGATTTTATGGCTACACCTTC.

The genes are TRBV5-5 and TRBJ2-7, with D perhaps TRBD2 (5 bases). This CDR3 has 13 residues. Trimming shortened V by 5 bases and J by 0 bases, and 9 bases separated the two germline ends. Germline loops: CDR1 SGHKS, CDR2 YYEKEE (reference sequence). In nucleotides, the CDR3 is TGTGCCAGCAGGCGGGCCGGCTCCTACGAGCAGTACTTC. Translating gives CASRRAGSYEQYF.

By sample share, this clone is medium-sized. The CDR3 DNA is TGTGCCAGCAGCCCTTTGGGGGCAGGGTCGAACACCGGGGAGCTGTTTTTT. This translates into CASSPLGAGSNTGELFF. The rearrangement joins TRBV2 to TRBJ2-2; TRBD1 is a possible D gene (6 bases). Looked up from germline, CDR1 is SNHLY and CDR2 is FYNNEI. Trimming shortened V by 6 bases and J by 0 bases, and 17 bases separated the two germline ends. CDR3 length: 17 residues.

This chain connects TRBV20-1 to TRBJ1-1; D call uncertain. CDR1 is DFQATT, CDR2 SNEGSKA, per germline (reference sequence). The germline V and J ends were trimmed by 3 bases and 6 bases, with 11 bases remaining between them. The CDR3 totals 12 residues. CDR3 loop: CSASLRAAEAFF. CDR3 coding DNA: TGCAGTGCTAGTCTGAGGGCGGCTGAAGCTTTCTTT.

The CDR3 protein is CASSLSGSYGYTF. The DNA for the CDR3 is TGTGCCAGCAGCTTGTCAGGTAGTTATGGCTACACCTTC. This chain joins TRBV5-4 and TRBJ1-2, with D unresolved. With 1 base removed from V and 5 bases from J, the gap between germline ends came to 9 bases. CDR3 length: 13 residues. Germline-derived CDR1 and CDR2 are SGHNT and YYREEE (reference sequence).

In nucleotides, the CDR3 is TGTGCCAGCAGCCAAGATCGACGCCATGGGACAGGGGATGAAAAACTGTTTTTT. Its translation is CASSQDRRHGTGDEKLFF. V usage is TRBV4-2 and J usage is TRBJ1-4, with TRBD1 matching over 10 bases. The CDR3 length is 18 residues. CDR1 and CDR2 from the germline V gene are LGHNA and YNFKEQ. Trimming cost V 0 bases and J 6 bases; bases outside gene matches: 10.

V and J are TRBV9 and TRBJ1-1, with D perhaps TRBD1 (6 bases). The germline V and J ends were trimmed by 4 bases and 8 bases, with 18 bases remaining between them. CDR1 and CDR2 from the germline V gene are SGDLS and YYNGEE. The CDR3 totals 14 residues. The CDR3 nucleotides are TGTGCCAGCAGCCCCCGGGACATACTGAACGAAGCTTTCTTT. This gives the protein CASSPRDILNEAFF.

This rearrangement joins TRBV11-2 to TRBJ2-7; the D gene is possibly TRBD1 (5 bases). Germline V gene lookup returns CDR1 SGHAT and CDR2 FQNNGV. V dropped 4 bases and J dropped 5 bases, with 12 bases sitting between them. This CDR3 is 13 amino acids long. In DNA form, the CDR3 reads TGTGCCAGCAGCTCCAGGGTCCTCGACGAGCAGTACTTC. Protein sequence: CASSSRVLDEQYF.

This chain joins TRBV5-1 and TRBJ1-6; D call uncertain. Trimming took 7 bases from V and 9 from J, leaving 14 bases between them. This CDR3 is built from 13 residues. Germline lookup yields CDR1 SGHRS and CDR2 YFSETQ. In nucleotides, the CDR3 is TGCGCCAGCTCAGCAGGTGCTTCTTCACCCCTCCACTTT. Amino acids: CASSAGASSPLHF.

The V gene is TRBV7-6, the J gene TRBJ1-3, with D perhaps matching TRBD1 (6 bases). Germline CDR1 is SGHVS and CDR2 is FNYEAQ. Trimming took 3 bases from V and 3 from J, leaving 9 bases between them. The CDR3 extends over 14 amino acids. This CDR3 reads CASSFGGYGNTIYF. The CDR3 region has the DNA TGTGCCAGCAGCTTTGGGGGCTATGGAAACACCATATATTTT.